These T cell receptor beta chains were read from a single sample in a study of human T cells and chemical hapten exposure. Each CDR3 protein is one row after TCRdb ran MiXCR on the RACE reads. The table has about 110,000 distinct CDR3 sequences, approximately 12% seen once. The sequencing used whole blood, collected in connection with sensitization to the hapten diphenylcyclopropenone (DPC). The receptors stem from a woman between 50 and 59 years old with alopecia areata. Some clones in this sample may be carry-over from other donors' samples. Each CDR3 is given with its conserved first and last residue. D genes are given only for firm matches. Where a row states a size, it is once, few, many or the class of an expanded clone; other rows omit it.

>.|TRBD2|TRBV2|TRBJ2-1
TGTGCCAGCGGGACTAGCGGGCTACCCAACGAGCAGTTCTTC
CASGTSGLPNEQFF
>.|.|TRBV11-2|TRBJ2-5
TGTGCCAGCAGCTTAGATGGGTCCAGGGCGCAATACTTC
CASSLDGSRAQYF
>few|TRBD2|TRBV7-9|TRBJ2-5
TGTGCCAGCAGCCTTGGGACTAGTCGGGAAGAGACCCAGTACTTC
CASSLGTSREETQYF
>many|.|TRBV2|TRBJ1-1
TGTGCCAGCAGTGAACTGGGGAACACTGAAGCTTTCTTT
CASSELGNTEAFF
>.|.|TRBV6-1|TRBJ1-1
TGTGCCAGCACCAGATGGGGGGACACTGAAGCTTTCTTT
CASTRWGDTEAFF
>.|.|TRBV6-1|TRBJ1-2
TGTGCCAGCAGACCAACGGACAGTCGCTATTATGGCTACACCTTC
CASRPTDSRYYGYTF
>.|.|TRBV11-2|TRBJ2-2
TGTGCCAGCAGCCCACGACAGGCCCCCGGGGGGCCGTTTTTT
CASSPRQAPGGPFF
>few|.|TRBV6-1|TRBJ2-7
TGTGCCAGCAGTGATTACGAGCAGTACTTC
CASSDYEQYF
>few|.|TRBV6-5|TRBJ1-2
TGTGCCAGCAGCCGTACGGGGGACAACAGTGGCTACACCTTC
CASSRTGDNSGYTF
>.|.|TRBV7-9|TRBJ1-1
TGTGCCAGCAGCTTTGGGGATAGGCCCAACACTGAAGCTTTCTTT
CASSFGDRPNTEAFF
>.|.|TRBV7-2|TRBJ2-2
TGTGCCAGCAGCTCGGGCCAGCACTCCGCCGGGGAGCTGTTTTTT
CASSSGQHSAGELFF
>few|.|TRBV7-2|TRBJ2-5
TGTGCCAGCAGGAAGGGTATTCAAGAGACCCAGTACTTC
CASRKGIQETQYF
>many|.|TRBV12-3/TRBV12-4|TRBJ1-1
TGTGCCAGCACCCAATACGGGAACACTGAAGCTTTCTTT
CASTQYGNTEAFF
>few|.|TRBV7-2|TRBJ1-6
TGTGCCAGCAGCTTAGCCTCGGAAAATTCACCCCTCCACTTT
CASSLASENSPLHF
>.|.|TRBV7-2|TRBJ1-6
TGTGCCAGCAGCTACCGACAGAATTCACCCCTCCACTTT
CASSYRQNSPLHF
>.|.|TRBV18|TRBJ1-5
TGTGCCAGCTCACCGGGTCAGGGAGGACAGCCCCAGCATTTT
CASSPGQGGQPQHF
>.|TRBD1|TRBV20-1|TRBJ1-5
TGCAGTGCCCTCCCCGGGACAGACATTCAGCCCCAGCATTTT
CSALPGTDIQPQHF
>many|.|TRBV12-3/TRBV12-4|TRBJ2-1
TGTGCCAGCAGTCCGATTGGAAGTGAGCAGTTCTTC
CASSPIGSEQFF
>many|TRBD1|TRBV6-2/TRBV6-3|TRBJ1-6
TGTGCCAGCACCACCGACAGGGGATCACCCCTCCACTTT
CASTTDRGSPLHF
>.|.|TRBV14|TRBJ2-3
TGTGCCAGCAGCAAAAGTCGGGGAACGCAGTATTTT
CASSKSRGTQYF
>few|.|TRBV7-8|TRBJ2-5
TGTGCCAGCAGCTTAGCATGGGGGCGAGAGACCCAGTACTTC
CASSLAWGRETQYF
>.|.|TRBV6-1|TRBJ2-3
TGTGCCAGCAGACTCTATCAGACTAGCACAGATACGCAGTATTTT
CASRLYQTSTDTQYF
>.|TRBD1|TRBV18|TRBJ1-5
TGTGCCAGCTCCCCGGACAGGAATATAGGTAGTCAGCCCCAGCATTTT
CASSPDRNIGSQPQHF
>few|.|TRBV5-4|TRBJ2-7
TGTGCCAGCAGTTGGGACGGTTACGAGCAGTACTTC
CASSWDGYEQYF
>few|.|TRBV25-1|TRBJ2-1
TGTGCCAGCAGTGAAGGTCTGGGATACAATGAGCAGTTCTTC
CASSEGLGYNEQFF
>many|.|TRBV28|TRBJ1-5
TGTGCCAGCAGTCCCGGGGGCGCGGGCAATCAGCCCCAGCATTTT
CASSPGGAGNQPQHF
>.|.|TRBV20-1|TRBJ2-5
TGCAGTGCTAGAGACGCGAGCGGCGACGAGACCCAGTACTTC
CSARDASGDETQYF
>.|TRBD1|TRBV19|TRBJ1-3
TGTGCCAGTAGCCCACTATCCGGGACAGCAAAAGCTTACTCTGGAAACACCATATATTTT
CASSPLSGTAKAYSGNTIYF
>few|.|TRBV28|TRBJ2-3
TGTGCCAGCCTTAAGGGGGGGCCGATCACAGATACGCAGTATTTT
CASLKGGPITDTQYF
>.|TRBD2|TRBV2|TRBJ2-5
TGTGCCAGCAGTACCGGGACTACCCCCGCGGAGACCCAGTACTTC
CASSTGTTPAETQYF
>.|TRBD2|TRBV18|TRBJ2-1
TGTGCCAGCTCACCACCGGGACTAGCGGGGGTACAGCGTGAGCAGTTCTTC
CASSPPGLAGVQREQFF
>.|.|TRBV15|TRBJ1-2
TGTGCCACCAGCAGATCCCGCCCCCCGGACGGAAACTATGGCTACACCTTC
CATSRSRPPDGNYGYTF
>.|.|TRBV29-1|TRBJ1-1
TGCAGCGTTGATGGGAACACTGAAGCTTTCTTT
CSVDGNTEAFF
>few|.|TRBV28|TRBJ2-4
TGTGCCAGCCAAGAACTAGCCAAAAACATTCAGTACTTC
CASQELAKNIQYF
>.|TRBD1|TRBV28|TRBJ1-4
TGTGCCAGCAGTCTTCTCAGGGGGCGCCGGGAAAAACTGTTTTTT
CASSLLRGRREKLFF
>few|.|TRBV5-5|TRBJ2-2
TGTGCCAGCAGCTGGGACACCAACACCGGGGAGCTGTTTTTT
CASSWDTNTGELFF
>.|TRBD1|TRBV5-1|TRBJ2-7
TGCGCCAGCAGCTCGACAGGGAACGAGCAGTACTTC
CASSSTGNEQYF
>few|.|TRBV29-1|TRBJ1-1
TGCAGCGTTGAAGGGGGCCGGAACACTGAAGCTTTCTTT
CSVEGGRNTEAFF
>.|.|TRBV29-1|TRBJ1-1
TGCAGCGCAGACTGGGGCAGCGCGAACACTGAAGCTTTCTTT
CSADWGSANTEAFF
>few|.|TRBV12-3/TRBV12-4|TRBJ1-1
TGTGCCAGCAGTCCACTCGGGGGTCGGAACACTGAAGCTTTCTTT
CASSPLGGRNTEAFF
>.|.|TRBV28|TRBJ1-1
TGTGCCAGCGGCTCCCTGGACGGAGCTTTCTTT
CASGSLDGAFF
>many|.|TRBV6-6|TRBJ1-1
TGTGCCAGCAGTTGGGAGGGGACGGGGACTGAAGCTTTCTTT
CASSWEGTGTEAFF
>.|TRBD1|TRBV12-3/TRBV12-4|TRBJ2-3
TGTGCCAGCAGCTGGACAGGCTCCGCGGATACGCAGTATTTT
CASSWTGSADTQYF
>.|.|TRBV7-6|TRBJ1-1
TGTGCCAGCAGCTTAGCGACAGAGAACACTGAAGCTTTCTTT
CASSLATENTEAFF
>few|TRBD1|TRBV12-3/TRBV12-4|TRBJ1-2
TGTGCCAGCAGTTTAAGAGGGGGCGTTTCCTATGGCTACACCTTC
CASSLRGGVSYGYTF
>once|TRBD2|TRBV11-2|TRBJ2-3
TGTGCCAGCAGCCCGCCGGGACTAATCTCAGATACGCAGTATTTT
CASSPPGLISDTQYF
>few|TRBD1|TRBV12-3/TRBV12-4|TRBJ1-3
TGTGCCAGCAGTTTTCAACAGGGGGCCGCTGGAAACACCATATATTTT
CASSFQQGAAGNTIYF
>few|.|TRBV7-2|TRBJ2-1
TGTGCCAGCAGCTTAGCCGAGGGCTCCTACAATGAGCAGTTCTTC
CASSLAEGSYNEQFF
>many|.|TRBV5-1|TRBJ2-2
TGCGCCAGCAGCTGGGAAAACATGAACACCGGGGAGCTGTTTTTT
CASSWENMNTGELFF
>.|TRBD1|TRBV3-1|TRBJ1-4
TGTGCCAGCAGCCTTCGGACAGGGGGGCTGTTTTTT
CASSLRTGGLFF
>few|.|TRBV20-1|TRBJ2-4
TGCAGTGCTGGGATGGCCGCGGCAGCCAAAAACATTCAGTACTTC
CSAGMAAAAKNIQYF
>many|.|TRBV6-6|TRBJ1-6
TGTGCCAGCAGCAGAGGGAGGGGTTGGAATTCACCCCTCCACTTT
CASSRGRGWNSPLHF
>.|TRBD2|TRBV7-2|TRBJ2-5
TGTGCCAGCGCCACTAGCGGGACACAAGAGACCCAGTACTTC
CASATSGTQETQYF
>few|.|TRBV7-8|TRBJ2-7
TGTGCCAGCCGGTCTGGCGGAGGAGGATACGAGCAGTACTTC
CASRSGGGGYEQYF